The next 8 T cell receptor beta chains were all read from a single sample in a study of CD8+ T cells in alopecia areata (dated by TCRdb to 2016 to 2019). Explained via the paper, the time point label denotes: baseline before oral tofacitinib. To prepare the library, the immunoSEQ multiplex PCR assay was applied. For TCR sequencing, RNA was extracted from every sample and reverse transcribed into cDNA to serve as template. The source is immuneACCESS, and TCRdb retained only in-frame sequences with V and J called. Part of the clones is not carried over; for the studies checked, unresolved V genes explain less than half of this, and the remainder is unexplained. Counted in this sample were about 120,000 clones; approximately 49% of them appeared once. The leading ten clones occupy around 20% of the sample. The specimen was CD8+ T cells sorted from blood, collected at week 0. The origin of the receptors is a human donor with alopecia areata.

The V call is TRBV13, the J call TRBJ2-3, with D possibly being TRBD1 (5 bases). V lost 5 bases and J lost 4, with 10 bases in between. The V gene's germline CDR1 is PRHDT and CDR2 FYEKMQ (reference sequence). The CDR3 is made up of 13 amino acids. The CDR3 reads CASSPEQADTQYF. The CDR3 bases are TGTGCCAGCAGCCCAGAACAGGCAGATACGCAGTATTTT.

This rearrangement joins TRBV2 to TRBJ2-3; weak D call: TRBD2 (5 bases). The CDR3 extends over 13 amino acids. The V end was cut by 10 bases, the J end by 0 bases, with 11 bases between. In germline, CDR1 is SNHLY, CDR2 FYNNEI. CDR3 in DNA: TGTGCCACTTACCGGACTAGCACAGATACGCAGTATTTT. Protein: CATYRTSTDTQYF.

This chain connects TRBV29-1 to TRBJ1-1; a possible D gene is TRBD1 (5 bases). V shed 3 bases and J shed 4 bases, with 12 bases lying between them. Germline CDR1 SQVTM, CDR2 ANQGSEA. The CDR3 consists of 13 residues. For the CDR3, the DNA is TGCAGCGTTGAGGGGGAAGGGGTCACTGAAGCTTTCTTT. Its protein is CSVEGEGVTEAFF. Combining the CDR3 with reference TRBV29-1 and TRBJ1-1 gives the whole variable domain SAVISQKPSRDICQRGTSLTIQCQVDSQVTMMFWYRQQPGQSLTLIATANQGSEATYESGFVIDKFPISRPNLTFSTLTVSNMSPEDSSIYLCSVEGEGVTEAFFGQGTRLTVV.

This clone was detected a few times. The chain carries TRBV6-1 and TRBJ1-4; 9 nucleotides line up with TRBD1. From germline, CDR1 is MNHNS and CDR2 SASEGT. This CDR3 contains 16 residues. V gave up 4 bases and J gave up 8 bases; unmatched junction bases: 11. The CDR3 spells CASSATGQGIGEKLFF. CDR3 nucleotides: TGTGCCAGCAGTGCAACTGGACAGGGGATCGGAGAAAAACTGTTTTTT.

The CDR3 here is CASRGQGFSPLHF. In DNA, the CDR3 is TGTGCCAGCAGGGGCCAGGGGTTCTCACCCCTCCACTTT. The genes are TRBV5-6 and TRBJ1-6; the D gene is possibly TRBD1 (6 bases). CDR1 is SGHDT and CDR2 is YYEEEE in the germline V gene. The V and J ends lost 5 bases and 10 bases respectively, with 13 bases between them. CDR3 length: 13 amino acids.

The chain recombines TRBV29-1 with TRBJ2-5; 7 bases are a match to TRBD2. With 4 bases clipped from V and 2 bases from J, the junction kept 16 bases outside the gene matches. CDR1 and CDR2 from the germline V gene are SQVTM and ANQGSEA. This CDR3 has 17 amino acids. The CDR3 sequence: CSVVFLRMGGDQETQYF. The DNA of the CDR3 is TGCAGCGTTGTATTCCTTAGGATGGGGGGGGATCAAGAGACCCAGTACTTC.

The rearrangement links TRBV2 to TRBJ2-5; no firm D call. This CDR3 region has 13 residues. Germline V gene lookup returns CDR1 SNHLY and CDR2 FYNNEI. Trimming left V 7 bases short and J 2 bases short, with 11 bases between. The CDR3: CASIGRLQETQYF. In nucleotides, the CDR3 is TGTGCCAGCATTGGCAGATTGCAAGAGACCCAGTACTTC.

This clone was seen a handful of times. The chain combines TRBV7-9 with TRBJ2-1; 15 positions match TRBD2. CDR1 is SEHNR, CDR2 FQNEAQ, per germline (reference sequence). V was clipped by 5 bases and J by 12 bases; unmatched bases: 11. The CDR3 runs 16 residues. The CDR3 here is CASSKEPGLAGGRQFF. The CDR3 DNA follows: TGTGCCAGCAGCAAAGAGCCGGGACTAGCGGGGGGAAGGCAGTTCTTC.